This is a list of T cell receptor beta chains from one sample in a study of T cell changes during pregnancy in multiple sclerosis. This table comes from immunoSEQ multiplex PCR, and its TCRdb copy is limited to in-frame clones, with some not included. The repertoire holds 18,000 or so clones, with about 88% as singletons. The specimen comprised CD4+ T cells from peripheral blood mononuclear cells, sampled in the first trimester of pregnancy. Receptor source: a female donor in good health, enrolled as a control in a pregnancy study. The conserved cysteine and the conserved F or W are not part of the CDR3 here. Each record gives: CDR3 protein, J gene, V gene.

CDR3: SVVVWSGSGELF; J: TRBJ2-2; V: TRBV29-1
CDR3: ASSVAVAGGHEQY; J: TRBJ2-7; V: TRBV9
CDR3: ASSPVGGPSTDTQY; J: TRBJ2-3; V: TRBV18
CDR3: ASSSGGAHTGELF; J: TRBJ2-2; V: TRBV2
CDR3: ASSAGQVTDTQY; J: TRBJ2-3; V: TRBV5-1
CDR3: ASSPSGQGGNTIY; J: TRBJ1-3; V: TRBV19
CDR3: ASSYTLTDTQY; J: TRBJ2-3; V: TRBV19
CDR3: ASSLEGGVPSYEQY; J: TRBJ2-7; V: TRBV11-2
CDR3: ASSSVPGQGKGRYGYT; J: TRBJ1-2; V: TRBV7-9
CDR3: ASRPGFGTEAF; J: TRBJ1-1; V: TRBV27
CDR3: ASGWTGSGVGGYT; J: TRBJ1-2; V: TRBV28
CDR3: ASSFGQGATTIY; J: TRBJ1-3; V: TRBV7-2
CDR3: ASAPWGGGNTEAF; J: TRBJ1-1; V: TRBV12-5
CDR3: ASNIYTGTEAF; J: TRBJ1-1; V: TRBV19
CDR3: ASKQGGQQPQH; J: TRBJ1-5; V: TRBV19
CDR3: ASSEWTSGTDTQY; J: TRBJ2-3; V: TRBV10-2
CDR3: ASSPQGQFSGNTIY; J: TRBJ1-3; V: TRBV5-1
CDR3: ASSFRTAGSEAF; J: TRBJ1-1; V: TRBV11-3
CDR3: ASSGQTGTAYT; J: TRBJ1-2; V: TRBV19
CDR3: ASSPREFSGGRNEQF; J: TRBJ2-1; V: TRBV9
CDR3: ASRETSGRTGEQY; J: TRBJ2-7; V: TRBV6-1
CDR3: ASSFGLAGANVLT; J: TRBJ2-6; V: TRBV28
CDR3: SASPQIAQF; J: TRBJ2-1; V: TRBV20-1
CDR3: ASSTGTGEQPQH; J: TRBJ1-5; V: TRBV19
CDR3: ASSLIRAGYT; J: TRBJ1-2; V: TRBV5-8
CDR3: ASSEAGGSYNEQF; J: TRBJ2-1; V: TRBV6-1
CDR3: ASSPQTNLETQY; J: TRBJ2-5; V: TRBV7-9
CDR3: ASTQGHGYT; J: TRBJ1-2; V: TRBV19
CDR3: ASSLSGSSRSGEQY; J: TRBJ2-7; V: TRBV5-1
CDR3: ASSQDGGIQETQY; J: TRBJ2-5; V: TRBV14
CDR3: ASSLDRFYGYT; J: TRBJ1-2; V: TRBV11-3
CDR3: ASGPQGARFTEAF; J: TRBJ1-1; V: TRBV25-1
CDR3: ASSHFAGTDTEAF; J: TRBJ1-1; V: TRBV4-1
CDR3: ASSLWAGGPSGTDTQY; J: TRBJ2-3; V: TRBV5-1
CDR3: ASSFPGGGTQY; J: TRBJ2-3; V: TRBV5-4
CDR3: ANSIDSTNTEAF; J: TRBJ1-1; V: TRBV10-3
CDR3: ASTRTGAGAEAF; J: TRBJ1-1; V: TRBV5-4
CDR3: ASSSTSGANVLT; J: TRBJ2-6; V: TRBV11-3
CDR3: ASSYSRQVSYEQY; J: TRBJ2-7; V: TRBV6-5
CDR3: ATKGGEIYNEQF; J: TRBJ2-1; V: TRBV15
CDR3: SVELAGEYGYT; J: TRBJ1-2; V: TRBV29-1
CDR3: ASSFAGGPEDTQY; J: TRBJ2-3; V: TRBV5-6
CDR3: ADNRGPDTQY; J: TRBJ2-3; V: TRBV2
CDR3: ASRDSRNTEAF; J: TRBJ1-1; V: TRBV10-2
CDR3: ASSIEQGYYNEQF; J: TRBJ2-1; V: TRBV19
CDR3: ASTHPTGELF; J: TRBJ2-2; V: TRBV6-5
CDR3: ASSIGTPNTNEKLF; J: TRBJ1-4; V: TRBV9
CDR3: AWSVGRVGYGYT; J: TRBJ1-2; V: TRBV30
CDR3: ASSPGTGVGEQY; J: TRBJ2-7; V: TRBV27
CDR3: ASSPFQGDPTNEKLF; J: TRBJ1-4; V: TRBV18
CDR3: ASSSRRANYGYT; J: TRBJ1-2; V: TRBV7-8
CDR3: ASSPGGGSGNTIY; J: TRBJ1-3; V: TRBV18
CDR3: ASSITRLAVVNNEQF; J: TRBJ2-1; V: TRBV19
CDR3: ASSLSATARQVEKLF; J: TRBJ1-4; V: TRBV27
CDR3: ASSLGASGGADTQY; J: TRBJ2-3; V: TRBV7-7
CDR3: AWIGLPSVNTEAF; J: TRBJ1-1; V: TRBV30
CDR3: ATSRAGSGSNEQY; J: TRBJ2-7; V: TRBV15
CDR3: SVGVRTGKGDYGYT; J: TRBJ1-2; V: TRBV29-1
CDR3: ASSLGRTGMPEAF; J: TRBJ1-1; V: TRBV7-2